The following is a T cell receptor (beta chain) sequence with its context. The sample originates from a study of cytomegalovirus exposure and HLA in healthy donors. PCR employed 60 Vbeta and 13 Jbeta primers. Profiling relied on immunoSEQ multiplex PCR, and the TCRdb table lists in-frame clones only, not all of them. The table has 100,000 to 150,000 clones, about 79% seen once; the top ten hold more than 2.5%. CDR3 length: 14 amino acids. With 6 bases clipped from V and 0 bases from J, the junction kept 3 bases outside the gene matches. Germline lookup yields CDR1 MDHEN and CDR2 SYDVKM. The source of this sequence is a woman aged 45-59 years in good health and CMV-seronegative. The V call is TRBV28, the J call TRBJ2-3; 7 bases line up with TRBD2. The specimen was PBMCs. The CDR3 here is CASSGAGSTDTQYF. DNA for the CDR3: TGTGCCAGCAGCGGAGCGGGGAGCACAGATACGCAGTATTTT.